This T cell receptor (beta chain) is from a study of blood T cell repertoires in COVID-19. About the research overall: The samples span acute and convalescent COVID-19 from the United States, Italy and Spain. The cDNA or gDNA used as material had been derived from T cells, B-cell-depleted T cells, or PBMCs.

Donors were grouped by their self-reported clinical history. Profiled with immunoSEQ multiplex PCR; TCRdb holds only in-frame clones, not every one. Seen here are some 400,000 clones, roughly 90% observed once, and the top ten hold around 0.86%. The sequence was obtained from a woman in her 40s who had been exposed to COVID-19. The sequenced sample consisted of PBMCs or T cells enriched from blood (not recorded which).

The chain's CDR3 is CVRSLNRSYYGYTF. The CDR3 coding sequence is TGTGTCAGAAGCTTAAACAGGAGTTACTATGGCTACACCTTC. The chain has TRBV7-5 and TRBJ1-2; the D call of TRBD1 is as the table states it, not checked on the DNA. TRBV7-5 is marked as a pseudogene. This CDR3 region has 14 residues.